This T cell receptor beta chain was obtained from a study of T-cell memory formation after mild COVID-19. Study as a whole: Clusters were largely donor specific.

This clonotype was detected many times. Antigen: not known. V shed 1 base and J shed 4 bases, with 14 bases lying between them. This CDR3 is 15 amino acids long. Germline V lookup: CDR1 LGHNA, CDR2 YNFKEQ. Employing constant-segment primers, 5'RACE generated TCR alpha and TCR beta cDNA libraries bearing sample barcodes and UMIs. TCRdb processed the 5' RACE reads anew with MiXCR; each CDR3 protein has one entry. The table lists 150,000 to 200,000 distinct CDR3 sequences, under 14% of them singletons. General study results and limits: Still unconfirmed is whether the second-wave clones peaking on day 37 recognized SARS-CoV-2.

This receptor was taken from a man between 18 and 35 years old who had mild COVID-19 (a few samples of this study predate the infection). Cell type and time point are not known. The sample taken for sequencing was PBMCs or a T cell subset sorted from them (not recorded which). V and J are TRBV4-2 and TRBJ2-7; D is unclear. In DNA, the CDR3 is TGTGCCAGCAGCCAAGTACGTCAGTCGACTTACGAGCAGTACTTC. Translating gives CASSQVRQSTYEQYF.